The source of this T cell receptor (beta chain) is a study of OX40 agonist ivuxolimab in advanced cancers. The study's findings and limits: In CD8+ T cells, expanded clones were on average more numerous than in CD4+. Circulating CD4+ and CD8+ T cells showed clonal expansion by week 6 at 0.1 to 3.0 mg/kg. Some of the nonresponding patients also showed low levels of normalized T-cell clonal expansion.

Assay: immunoSEQ multiplex PCR; the TCRdb copy retains only in-frame clones and omits some. The table has 65,000 to 90,000 clones, just under 90% seen once. Per the germline V gene, CDR1 is LNHDA and CDR2 is SQIVND (reference sequence). The V gene end was trimmed by 5 bases and the J gene end by 5 bases; junction bases not matched to a gene: 7. The CDR3 length is 14 residues. Sampled blood was obtained at baseline, cycle 4 day 1, and cycle 7 day 1. This clone was detected only a few times. Its antigen is currently unknown. This sequence originates from an adult with an advanced solid tumor such as melanoma, head and neck, liver or kidney cancer. The rearrangement joins TRBV19 to TRBJ2-7; 9 bases fit TRBD1. The sequencing used CD4+ or CD8+ T cells sorted from blood, collected in a trial of the OX40 agonist ivuxolimab. This CDR3 is CASSPGTGKHEQYF. The CDR3 nucleotides read TGTGCCAGTAGTCCGGGGACAGGGAAACACGAGCAGTACTTC.